This T cell receptor (beta chain) came from a study of PD-1 blockade in classical Hodgkin lymphoma. Study overall: Patients were given intravenous nivolumab, 3 mg/kg, every 2 weeks. Whole-study findings and limits: Although disease activity or prior therapy may be involved, causes of the repertoire differences remain undefined. CD4+ TCR diversity, unlike CD8+, rose significantly by C4D1.

Assay used: immunoSEQ multiplex PCR; TCRdb lists only in-frame clones, some missing. The sample gives approximately 80,000 clones, roughly nine tenths of which show up once; about 20% is in the top ten. Of note for this clone: Its antigen remains unknown.

The V gene lost 2 bases and the J gene lost 7 bases, with 11 bases spanning the gap. Germline V gene sequence: CDR1 ENHRY, CDR2 SYGVKD. The CDR3 runs to 14 residues. Every patient relapsed after autologous stem cell transplantation, and brentuximab vedotin exposure varied. The starting material was peripheral blood mononuclear cells (PBMCs), obtained at baseline. This receptor was identified in a human donor with classical Hodgkin lymphoma. V usage is TRBV10-3 and J usage is TRBJ1-4; D gene ambiguous. The DNA for the CDR3 is TGTGCCATCAGTGAGAGTGTTGAGGGTGAAAAACTGTTTTTT. Translation gives CAISESVEGEKLFF.